The 6 T cell receptor beta chains below all came from one sample that was sequenced in a study of blood T cells in healthy people across ages. For the second PCR, which ran for about 7 to 11 cycles, a sample-barcoded 5' primer and a J-beta primer mix were used. TCRdb redid the calling of the 5' RACE reads with MiXCR, one entry per CDR3 protein. The repertoire has 270,000 or so distinct CDR3 sequences, roughly 26% of them found once; the top ten carry 29%. Sequencing was done on a sample of blood. The source is a woman in her sixties or seventies in good health.

V gene TRBV29-1 combines with J gene TRBJ2-7, with TRBD2 identical over 7 bases. Germline V gene lookup returns CDR1 SQVTM and CDR2 ANQGSEA. CDR3 length: 13 amino acids. The ends lost 1 base at V and 6 bases at J; junction bases unmatched: 6. The CDR3: CSVEVGGFLEQYF. In nucleotides, the CDR3 is TGCAGCGTTGAAGTGGGAGGGTTTCTCGAGCAGTACTTC.

The genes are TRBV5-1 and TRBJ2-5; weak D call: TRBD2 (6 bases). Deletions cut 1 base from V and 7 bases from J, with 17 bases between. The CDR3 runs to 15 residues. From germline, CDR1 is SGHRS and CDR2 YFSETQ. CDR3 region: CASSLSARDKGTQYF. The CDR3 nucleotides are TGCGCCAGCAGCTTGTCGGCGCGGGATAAGGGGACCCAGTACTTC.

This clonotype was counted between two and nine times. V gene TRBV5-6 combines with J gene TRBJ2-7, with 7 positions matching TRBD1. The CDR3 runs to 15 residues. Looked up from germline, CDR1 is SGHDT and CDR2 is YYEEEE. The V gene end was trimmed by 5 bases and the J gene end by 4 bases; junction bases not matched to a gene: 12. Here the CDR3 DNA reads TGTGCCAGCAGATATTCCGGGACAGAGCCTTACGAGCAGTACTTC. Its protein product is CASRYSGTEPYEQYF.

This sequence joins TRBV3-1 and TRBJ2-3; D not resolved. The CDR3 is made up of 14 amino acids. CDR1 LGHDT and CDR2 YNNKEL come from the germline V gene (reference sequence). Trimming took 1 base from V and 2 from J, leaving 7 bases between them. DNA of the CDR3: TGTGCCAGCAGCCAAGTTTTCCCCACAGATACGCAGTATTTT. It encodes CASSQVFPTDTQYF.

V and J are TRBV20-1 and TRBJ2-3; a possible D gene is TRBD2 (5 bases). CDR1 and CDR2 from the germline V gene are DFQATT and SNEGSKA (reference sequence). This CDR3 comprises 15 residues. The ends were cut back, 0 bases at V and 0 bases at J, with 10 bases in the middle. The CDR3 protein is CSARDRQRSTDTQYF. The CDR3 region has the DNA TGCAGTGCTAGAGATCGTCAGCGGAGCACAGATACGCAGTATTTT.

This rearrangement joins TRBV5-1 to TRBJ2-7; no clear D gene. The CDR3 has 14 amino acids. Germline V lookup: CDR1 SGHRS, CDR2 YFSETQ. Deletions cut 4 bases from V and 0 bases from J, with 11 bases between. CDR3 sequence (DNA): TGCGCCAGCAGCGAGACAAGAAACTCCTACGAGCAGTACTTC. Residues: CASSETRNSYEQYF.